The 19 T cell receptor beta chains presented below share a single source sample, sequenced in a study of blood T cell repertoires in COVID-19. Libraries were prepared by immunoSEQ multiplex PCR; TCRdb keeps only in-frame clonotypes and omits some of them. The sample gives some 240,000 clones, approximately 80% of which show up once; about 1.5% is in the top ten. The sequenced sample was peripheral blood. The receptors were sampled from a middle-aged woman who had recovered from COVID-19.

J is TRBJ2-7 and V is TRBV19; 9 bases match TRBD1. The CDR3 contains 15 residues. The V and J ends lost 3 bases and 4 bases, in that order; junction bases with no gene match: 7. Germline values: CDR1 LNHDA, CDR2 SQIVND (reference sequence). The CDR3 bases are TGTGCCAGTAGTATTATCGGACAGGGGAATTACGAGCAGTACTTC. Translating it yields CASSIIGQGNYEQYF. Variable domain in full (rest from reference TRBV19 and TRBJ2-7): DGGITQSPKYLFRKEGQNVTLSCEQNLNHDAMYWYRQDPGQGLRLIYYSQIVNDFQKGDIAEGYSVSREKKESFPLTVTSAQKNPTAFYLCASSIIGQGNYEQYFGPGTRLTVT.

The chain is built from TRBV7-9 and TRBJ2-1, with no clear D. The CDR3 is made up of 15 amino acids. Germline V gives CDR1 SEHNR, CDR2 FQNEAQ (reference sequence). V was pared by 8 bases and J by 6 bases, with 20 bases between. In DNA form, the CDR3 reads TGTGCCAGCCTCAACGTCGGCGGCAGCTCCAATGAGCAGTTCTTC. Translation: CASLNVGGSSNEQFF.

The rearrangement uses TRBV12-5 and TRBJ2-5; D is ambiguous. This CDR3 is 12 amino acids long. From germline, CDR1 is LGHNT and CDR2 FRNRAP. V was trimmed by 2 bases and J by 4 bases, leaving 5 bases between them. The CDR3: CASGLPLETQYF. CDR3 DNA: TGTGCTAGTGGTTTGCCCCTAGAGACCCAGTACTTC.

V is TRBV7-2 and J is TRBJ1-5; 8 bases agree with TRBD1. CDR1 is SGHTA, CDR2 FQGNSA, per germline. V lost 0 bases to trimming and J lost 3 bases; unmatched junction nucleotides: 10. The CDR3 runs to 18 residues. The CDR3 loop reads CASSLATGQGALNQPQHF. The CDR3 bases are TGTGCCAGCAGCTTAGCGACCGGCCAGGGGGCCCTCAATCAGCCCCAGCATTTT.

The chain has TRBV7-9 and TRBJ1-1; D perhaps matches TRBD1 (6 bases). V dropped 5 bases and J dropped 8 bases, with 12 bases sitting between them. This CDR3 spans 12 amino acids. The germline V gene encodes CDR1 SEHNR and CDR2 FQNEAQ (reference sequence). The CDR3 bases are TGTGCCAGCAGCCCACCCACAGGGGAAGCTTTCTTT. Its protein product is CASSPPTGEAFF.

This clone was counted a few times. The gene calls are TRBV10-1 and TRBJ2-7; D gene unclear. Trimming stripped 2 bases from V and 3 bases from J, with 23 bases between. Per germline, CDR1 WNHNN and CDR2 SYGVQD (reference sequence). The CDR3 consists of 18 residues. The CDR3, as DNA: TGCGCCAGCAGTGAGGAGGTTTCTTCAACCATCTGGCGCTACGAGCAGTACTTC. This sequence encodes CASSEEVSSTIWRYEQYF.

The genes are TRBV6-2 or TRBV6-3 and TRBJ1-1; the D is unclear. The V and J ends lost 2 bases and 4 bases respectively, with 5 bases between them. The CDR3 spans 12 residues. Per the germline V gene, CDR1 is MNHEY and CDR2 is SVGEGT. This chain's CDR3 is CASSYILTEAFF. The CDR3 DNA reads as TGTGCCAGCAGTTACATACTCACTGAAGCTTTCTTT.

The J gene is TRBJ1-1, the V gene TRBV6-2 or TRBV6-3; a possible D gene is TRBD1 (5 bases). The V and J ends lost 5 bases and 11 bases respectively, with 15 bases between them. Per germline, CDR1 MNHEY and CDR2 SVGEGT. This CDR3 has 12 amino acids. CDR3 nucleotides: TGTGCCAGCAGTACCCTCGGGGGTATCGCTTTCTTT. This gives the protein CASSTLGGIAFF.

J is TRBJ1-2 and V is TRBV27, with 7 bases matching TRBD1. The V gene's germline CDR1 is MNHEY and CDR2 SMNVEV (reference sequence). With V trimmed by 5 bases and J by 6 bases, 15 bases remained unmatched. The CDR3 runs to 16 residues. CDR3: CASSRADRPLLHGYTF. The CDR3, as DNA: TGTGCCAGCAGTCGAGCGGACAGGCCCCTTCTTCATGGCTACACCTTC.

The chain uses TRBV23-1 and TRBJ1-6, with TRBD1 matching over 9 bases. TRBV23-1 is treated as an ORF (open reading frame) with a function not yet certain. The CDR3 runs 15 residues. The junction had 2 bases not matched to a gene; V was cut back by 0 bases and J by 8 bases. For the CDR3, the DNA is TGCGCCAGCAGTCAATCCGGGACAGGGTATTCACCCCTCCACTTT. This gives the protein CASSQSGTGYSPLHF.

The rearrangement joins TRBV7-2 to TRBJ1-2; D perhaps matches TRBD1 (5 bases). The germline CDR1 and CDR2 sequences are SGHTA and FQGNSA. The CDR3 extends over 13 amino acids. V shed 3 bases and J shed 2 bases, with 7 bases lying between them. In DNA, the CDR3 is TGTGCCAGCAGCTTCCAGGGAAACTATGGCTACACCTTC. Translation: CASSFQGNYGYTF.

CDR3 residues: CASSEMLESPGYGYTF. The CDR3 DNA follows: TGTGCCAGCAGTGAAATGTTAGAGTCGCCAGGGTATGGCTACACCTTC. The genes are TRBV6-1 and TRBJ1-2, with D possibly being TRBD1 (5 bases). The V and J ends lost 2 bases and 5 bases respectively, with 18 bases between them. The CDR3 contains 16 residues. The germline CDR1 and CDR2 sequences are MNHNS and SASEGT.

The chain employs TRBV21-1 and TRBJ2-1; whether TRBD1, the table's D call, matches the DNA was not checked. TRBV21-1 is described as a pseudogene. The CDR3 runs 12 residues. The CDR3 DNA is TGTGCCAGCAGCACCCGAACAGGGGCGCAGTTCTTC. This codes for CASSTRTGAQFF.

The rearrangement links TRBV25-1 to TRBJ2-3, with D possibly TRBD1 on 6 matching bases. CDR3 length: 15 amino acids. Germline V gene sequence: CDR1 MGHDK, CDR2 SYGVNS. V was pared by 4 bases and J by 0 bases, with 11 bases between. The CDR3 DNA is TGTGCCAGCAGTGGATGGACAGCGAGCACAGATACGCAGTATTTT. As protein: CASSGWTASTDTQYF.

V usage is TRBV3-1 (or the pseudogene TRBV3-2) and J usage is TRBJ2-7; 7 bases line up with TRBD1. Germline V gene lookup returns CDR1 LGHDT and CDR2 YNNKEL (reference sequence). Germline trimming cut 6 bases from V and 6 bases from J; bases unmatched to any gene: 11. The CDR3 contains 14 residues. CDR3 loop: CASSLRQGSGEQYF. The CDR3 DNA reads TGTGCCAGCAGTCTTAGACAGGGTTCAGGCGAGCAGTACTTC.

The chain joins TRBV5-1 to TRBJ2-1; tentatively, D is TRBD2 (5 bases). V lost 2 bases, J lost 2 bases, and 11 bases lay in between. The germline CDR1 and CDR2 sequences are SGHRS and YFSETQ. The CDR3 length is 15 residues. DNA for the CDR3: TGCGCCAGCAGCTTAACAACCGGGACCTACAATGAGCAGTTCTTC. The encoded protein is CASSLTTGTYNEQFF.

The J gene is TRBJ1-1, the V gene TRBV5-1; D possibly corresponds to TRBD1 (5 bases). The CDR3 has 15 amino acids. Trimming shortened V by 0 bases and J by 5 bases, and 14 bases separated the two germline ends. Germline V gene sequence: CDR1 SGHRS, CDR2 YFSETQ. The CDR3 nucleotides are TGCGCCAGCAGCTTGGCCAGCCAGGGTGTGACTGAAGCTTTCTTT. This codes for CASSLASQGVTEAFF.

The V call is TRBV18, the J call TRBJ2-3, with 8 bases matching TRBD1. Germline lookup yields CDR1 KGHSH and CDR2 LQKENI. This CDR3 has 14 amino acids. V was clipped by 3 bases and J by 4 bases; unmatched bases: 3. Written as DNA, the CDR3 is TGTGCCAGCTCACCGAGACAGGGGTCAGATACGCAGTATTTT. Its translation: CASSPRQGSDTQYF.

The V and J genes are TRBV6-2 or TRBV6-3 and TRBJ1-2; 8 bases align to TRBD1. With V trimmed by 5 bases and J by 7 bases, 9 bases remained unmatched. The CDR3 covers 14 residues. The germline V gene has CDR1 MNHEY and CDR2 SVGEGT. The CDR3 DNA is TGTGCCAGCAGTGCCGGACAGGGTGGAGCTGGCTACACCTTC. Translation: CASSAGQGGAGYTF.